The sequence of this T cell receptor beta chain was determined in a study of CD8 T cells in ankylosing spondylitis. Each CDR3 protein gets one entry after TCRdb re-called the 5' RACE reads with MiXCR. The table has 350,000 or so distinct CDR3 sequences, under 8.5% seen once. This clonotype appeared many times. The antigen remains undetermined. Germline V CDR1 and CDR2: SQVTM, ANQGSEA. The V gene end was trimmed by 7 bases and the J gene end by 7 bases; junction bases not matched to a gene: 11. The CDR3 runs 13 residues. Broader study findings: The authors reported significant enrichment of disease-linked clones in matched ankylosing spondylitis synovial fluid. Roughly eight highly homologous variants made up a TCR beta motif that seemed to typify ankylosing spondylitis blood.

The clonotype was recovered from a male donor with ankylosing spondylitis. Sequencing was done on a sample of blood, either unsorted or a sorted T cell fraction (not recorded which). The genes are TRBV29-1 and TRBJ2-7, with 9 nucleotides matching TRBD1. The CDR3 is CSGSRDRESEQYF. The CDR3 nucleotides read TGCAGCGGGAGCCGGGACAGGGAATCGGAGCAGTACTTC.